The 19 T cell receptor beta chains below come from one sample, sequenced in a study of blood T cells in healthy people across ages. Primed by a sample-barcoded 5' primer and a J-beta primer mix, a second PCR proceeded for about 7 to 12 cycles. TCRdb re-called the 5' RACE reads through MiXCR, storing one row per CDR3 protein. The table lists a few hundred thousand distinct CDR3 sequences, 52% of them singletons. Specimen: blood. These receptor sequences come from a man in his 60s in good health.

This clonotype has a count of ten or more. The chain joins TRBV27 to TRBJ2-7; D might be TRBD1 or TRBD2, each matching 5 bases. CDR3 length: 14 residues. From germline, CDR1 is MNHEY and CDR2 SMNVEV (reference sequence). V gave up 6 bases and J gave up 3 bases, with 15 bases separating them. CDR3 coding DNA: TGTGCCAGCAGAGCCCTGGGACGCAACTACGAGCAGTACTTC. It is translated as CASRALGRNYEQYF.

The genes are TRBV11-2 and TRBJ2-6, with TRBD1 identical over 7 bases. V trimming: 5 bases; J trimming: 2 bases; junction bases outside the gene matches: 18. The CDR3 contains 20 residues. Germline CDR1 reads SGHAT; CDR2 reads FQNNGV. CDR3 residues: CASSTAGTASSRPGANVLTF. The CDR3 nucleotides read TGTGCCAGCAGCACAGCCGGGACAGCTTCTTCCCGGCCTGGGGCCAACGTCCTGACTTTC.

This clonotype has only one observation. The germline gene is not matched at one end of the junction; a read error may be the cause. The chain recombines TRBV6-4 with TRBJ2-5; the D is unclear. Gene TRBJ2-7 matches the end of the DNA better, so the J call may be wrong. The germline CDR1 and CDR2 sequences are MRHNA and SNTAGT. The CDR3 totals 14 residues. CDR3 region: CASSPTIRSCEQYF. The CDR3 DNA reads TGTGCCAGCAGTCCCACGATACGGTCCTGCGAGCAGTACTTC.

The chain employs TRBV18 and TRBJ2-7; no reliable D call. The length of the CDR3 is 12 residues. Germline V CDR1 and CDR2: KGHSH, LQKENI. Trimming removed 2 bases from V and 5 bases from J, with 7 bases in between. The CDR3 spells CASSPERNEQYF. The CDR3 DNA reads TGTGCCAGCTCACCAGAAAGGAACGAGCAGTACTTC. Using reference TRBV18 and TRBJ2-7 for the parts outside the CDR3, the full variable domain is NAGVMQNPRHLVRRRGQEARLRCSPMKGHSHVYWYRQLPEEGLKFMVYLQKENIIDESGMPKERFSAEFPKEGPSILRIQQVVRGDSAAYFCASSPERNEQYFGPGTRLTVT.

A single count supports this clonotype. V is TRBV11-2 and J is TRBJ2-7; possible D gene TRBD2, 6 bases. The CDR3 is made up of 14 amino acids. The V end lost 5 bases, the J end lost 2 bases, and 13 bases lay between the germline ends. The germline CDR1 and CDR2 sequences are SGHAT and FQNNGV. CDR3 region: CASSPRDWPYEQYF. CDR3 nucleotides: TGTGCCAGCAGCCCCCGGGACTGGCCCTACGAGCAGTACTTC.

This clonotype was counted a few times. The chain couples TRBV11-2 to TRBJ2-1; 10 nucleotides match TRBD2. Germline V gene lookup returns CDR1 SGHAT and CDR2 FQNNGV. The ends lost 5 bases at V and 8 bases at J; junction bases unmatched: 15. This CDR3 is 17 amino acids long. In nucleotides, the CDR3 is TGTGCCAGCAGCCCCAGTCGTCTAGCGGGAGTAAAAGATGAGCAGTTCTTC. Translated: CASSPSRLAGVKDEQFF.

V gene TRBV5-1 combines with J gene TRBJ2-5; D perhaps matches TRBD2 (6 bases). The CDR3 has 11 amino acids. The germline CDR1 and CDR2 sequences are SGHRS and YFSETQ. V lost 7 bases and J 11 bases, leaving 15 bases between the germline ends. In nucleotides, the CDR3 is TGCGCCAGCGCAGCGGGCAATGAGCAGTACTTC. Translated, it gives CASAAGNEQYF.

The CDR3 DNA sequence: TGTGCCAGCAGTTTCCGACCAGTTACCTCCTACGAGCAGTACTTC. This translates into CASSFRPVTSYEQYF. This chain connects TRBV28 to TRBJ2-7; D is unclear. Germline CDR1 MDHEN, CDR2 SYDVKM. This CDR3 comprises 15 residues. V was pared by 3 bases and J by 0 bases, with 12 bases between.

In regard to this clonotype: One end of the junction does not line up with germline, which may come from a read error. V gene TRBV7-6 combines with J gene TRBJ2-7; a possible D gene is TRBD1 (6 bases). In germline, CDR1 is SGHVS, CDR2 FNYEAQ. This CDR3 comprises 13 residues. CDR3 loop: CASSWGTTYERYF. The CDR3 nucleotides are TGTGCCAGCAGCTGGGGGACAACCTACGAGCGGTACTTC.

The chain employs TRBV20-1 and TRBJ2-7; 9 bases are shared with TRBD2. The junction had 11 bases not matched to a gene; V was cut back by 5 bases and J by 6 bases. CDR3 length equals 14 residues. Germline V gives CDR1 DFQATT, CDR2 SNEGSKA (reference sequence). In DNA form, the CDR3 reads TGCAGTGCTCCCGGGACTAGCCCGCCGGGCGAGCAGTACTTC. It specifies CSAPGTSPPGEQYF.

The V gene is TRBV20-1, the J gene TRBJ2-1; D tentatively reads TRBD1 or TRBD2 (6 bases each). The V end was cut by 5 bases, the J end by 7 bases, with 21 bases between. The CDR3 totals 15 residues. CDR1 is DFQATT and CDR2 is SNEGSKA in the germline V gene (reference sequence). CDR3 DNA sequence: TGCAGTGCTCTCGGGGGCCTGTCATTCGAGAATGAGCAGTTCTTC. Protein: CSALGGLSFENEQFF.

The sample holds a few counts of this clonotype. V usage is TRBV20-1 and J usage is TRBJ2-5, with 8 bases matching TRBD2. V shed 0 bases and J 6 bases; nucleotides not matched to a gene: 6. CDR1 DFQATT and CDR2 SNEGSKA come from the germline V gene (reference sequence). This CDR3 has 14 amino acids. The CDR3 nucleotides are TGCAGTGCTAGAGAACTAGCGGCGACGAAGACCCAGTACTTC. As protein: CSARELAATKTQYF.

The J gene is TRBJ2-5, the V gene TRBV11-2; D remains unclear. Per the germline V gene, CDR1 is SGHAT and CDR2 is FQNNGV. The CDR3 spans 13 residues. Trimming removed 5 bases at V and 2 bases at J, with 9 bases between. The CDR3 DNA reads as TGTGCCAGCAGCCCCGACCCTCAAGAGACCCAGTACTTC. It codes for CASSPDPQETQYF.

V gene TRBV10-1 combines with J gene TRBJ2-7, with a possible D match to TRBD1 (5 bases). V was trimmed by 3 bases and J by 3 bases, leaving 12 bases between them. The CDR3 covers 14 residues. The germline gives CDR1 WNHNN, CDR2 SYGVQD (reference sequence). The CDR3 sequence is CASSDGQGIYEQYF. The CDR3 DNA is TGCGCCAGCAGTGATGGGCAGGGTATCTACGAGCAGTACTTC.

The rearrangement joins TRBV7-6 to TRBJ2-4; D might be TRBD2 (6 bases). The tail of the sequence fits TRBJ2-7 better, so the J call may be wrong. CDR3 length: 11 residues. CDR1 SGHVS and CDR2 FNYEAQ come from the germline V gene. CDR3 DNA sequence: TGTGCCAGCACTGCCGGGAGCGAGCAGTACTTC. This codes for CASTAGSEQYF.

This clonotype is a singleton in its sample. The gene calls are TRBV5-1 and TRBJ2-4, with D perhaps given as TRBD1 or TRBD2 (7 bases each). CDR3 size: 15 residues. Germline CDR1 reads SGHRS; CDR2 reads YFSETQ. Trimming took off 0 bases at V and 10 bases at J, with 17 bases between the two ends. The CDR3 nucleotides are TGCGCCAGCAGCTTGGAACTAGCCAGGGGGGGTATTCAGTACTTC. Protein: CASSLELARGGIQYF. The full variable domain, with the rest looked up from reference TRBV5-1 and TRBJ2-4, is KAGVTQTPRYLIKTRGQQVTLSCSPISGHRSVSWYQQTPGQGLQFLFEYFSETQRNKGNFPGRFSGRQFSNSRSEMNVSTLELGDSALYLCASSLELARGGIQYFGAGTRLSVL.

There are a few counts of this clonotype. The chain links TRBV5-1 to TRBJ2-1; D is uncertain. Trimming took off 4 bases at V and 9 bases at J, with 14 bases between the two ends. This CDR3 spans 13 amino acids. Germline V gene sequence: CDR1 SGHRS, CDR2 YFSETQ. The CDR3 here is CASSLLGFLEQFF. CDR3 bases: TGCGCCAGCAGCCTGCTGGGTTTTCTTGAGCAGTTCTTC. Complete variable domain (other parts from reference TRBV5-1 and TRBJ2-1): KAGVTQTPRYLIKTRGQQVTLSCSPISGHRSVSWYQQTPGQGLQFLFEYFSETQRNKGNFPGRFSGRQFSNSRSEMNVSTLELGDSALYLCASSLLGFLEQFFGPGTRLTVL.

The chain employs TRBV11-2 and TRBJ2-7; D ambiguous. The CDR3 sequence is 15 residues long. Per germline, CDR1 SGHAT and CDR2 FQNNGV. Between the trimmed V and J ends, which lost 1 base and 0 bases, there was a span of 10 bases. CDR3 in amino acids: CASSLGPDSSYEQYF. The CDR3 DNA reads TGTGCCAGCAGCTTAGGGCCCGACTCCTCCTACGAGCAGTACTTC.

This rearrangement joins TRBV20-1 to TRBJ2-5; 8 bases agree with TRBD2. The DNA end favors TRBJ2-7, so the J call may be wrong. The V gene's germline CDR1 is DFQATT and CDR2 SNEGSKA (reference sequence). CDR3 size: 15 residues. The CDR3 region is CSAPMREVLAYEQYF. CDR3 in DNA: TGCAGTGCCCCGATGCGGGAGGTATTGGCATACGAGCAGTACTTC.